What follows are 6 T cell receptor beta chains derived from one specimen sequenced in a study of neurological immune-mediated disorders. TCRdb fed the 5' RACE reads into MiXCR, producing one record per CDR3 protein. This sample has 45,000 or so distinct CDR3 sequences, with approximately 3% found just once. Sequenced sample: PBMCs. The receptor source for this set is a woman aged 45-59 years with multiple sclerosis.

This clonotype was seen a handful of times. The genes are TRBV29-1 and TRBJ2-7; D remains ambiguous. Per the germline V gene, CDR1 is SQVTM and CDR2 is ANQGSEA. V lost 1 base and J 7 bases, leaving 14 bases between the germline ends. The CDR3 has 13 amino acids. The CDR3 is CSVEGTHLEEQYF. In nucleotides, the CDR3 is TGCAGCGTTGAAGGTACCCACCTGGAAGAGCAGTACTTC.

V usage is TRBV28 and J usage is TRBJ1-2; a possible D gene is TRBD1 (6 bases). This CDR3 comprises 15 residues. Between the trimmed V and J ends, which lost 7 bases and 4 bases, there was a span of 19 bases. Germline CDR1 and CDR2: MDHEN and SYDVKM. The CDR3 DNA reads TGTGCCAGCACCAACAACGGCGGGGGCAGCTATGGCTACACCTTC. Its translation: CASTNNGGGSYGYTF.

This clonotype appeared many times. The chain uses TRBV2 and TRBJ2-2; D not resolved. The CDR3 is made up of 14 amino acids. V was cut by 5 bases and J by 5 bases, with 12 bases left in between. The germline V gene has CDR1 SNHLY and CDR2 FYNNEI. The CDR3 here is CASSYDRRTGELFF. The CDR3 DNA reads as TGTGCCAGCAGTTATGACCGACGGACCGGGGAGCTGTTTTTT.

This clonotype has a count of ten or more. This chain connects TRBV16 to TRBJ2-1, with TRBD2 identical over 7 bases. Trimming cost V 3 bases and J 7 bases; bases outside gene matches: 6. Germline values: CDR1 KGHSY, CDR2 FQNENV. This CDR3 region has 14 residues. This CDR3 reads CASSQGGRVNEQFF. CDR3 coding DNA: TGTGCCAGCAGCCAGGGCGGGAGAGTTAATGAGCAGTTCTTC.

This clonotype was seen ten or more times. This chain joins TRBV20-1 and TRBJ2-5, with 10 bases that match TRBD1. Germline V lookup: CDR1 DFQATT, CDR2 SNEGSKA (reference sequence). This CDR3 contains 16 residues. V lost 5 bases, J lost 1 base, and 10 bases stayed unmatched. In DNA form, the CDR3 reads TGCAGTGCTCCACGACAGGGGGCTGCTTCCCAAGAGACCCAGTACTTC. Its translation is CSAPRQGAASQETQYF.

This clonotype showed up many times. This chain links TRBV6-1 with TRBJ2-3, with TRBD2 matching 11 bases. The trim removed 4 bases at V and 6 bases at J, leaving 6 bases unmatched. CDR1 and CDR2 from the germline V gene are MNHNS and SASEGT. The CDR3 is 15 residues long. CDR3 protein: CASSALAGEDDTQYF. The DNA of the CDR3 is TGTGCCAGCAGTGCACTAGCGGGAGAAGACGATACGCAGTATTTT.